This record concerns one TCR beta chain sequence. Its matching antigen is unknown. The CDR3 length is 15 residues. Unmatched junction bases numbered 8, after V lost 6 bases and J lost 3 bases. Germline V lookup: CDR1 MDHEN, CDR2 SYDVKM. This record comes from a study of graft-versus-host responses after intestinal transplantation. Study-wide background: Uniformly, recipients were administered anti-thymocyte globulin induction with subsequent tacrolimus and steroids for approximately 3 years.

The table came from immunoSEQ multiplex PCR; TCRdb's copy has only in-frame clones and leaves some out. This sample carries approximately 89,000 clones, approximately 90% of them seen once, and the ten largest clones take around 0.15%. Findings and caveats of the study: Recipient marrow held GvH clones, some first seen in ileum or blood. Declines in HvG clones occurring early post-transplant were associated with peak circulating GvH clone levels. High graft-versus-host to host-versus-graft T cell clonal ratios marked allografts of patients with graft-donor macrochimerism.

The V call is TRBV28, the J call TRBJ2-7; 10 bases fit TRBD2. The sequence came from a human donor who received an intestinal transplant. Sequencing was performed on unstimulated CD4+ T cells sorted from spleen or lymph node cells, taken before intestinal transplant. The CDR3 is CASSRPGLANYEQYF. The CDR3 DNA is TGTGCCAGCAGCCGACCGGGACTAGCGAACTACGAGCAGTACTTC.